This T cell receptor (beta chain) appears in the sequencing data of a study of T cells expressing NK-cell markers. General study results and limits: These clonotypes additionally ranked first within the CD3+CD56-NKG2C+ fraction of four donors.

A note on this clonotype: Antigen unknown.

One entry per CDR3 protein, without DNA, is what TCRdb gives after re-calling the 5' RACE reads. The listing contains about 460,000 distinct CDR3 sequences. The CDR3 is 14 amino acids. The source is a woman aged 45-60 years in good health. Sequenced input: blood T cells: a sorted CD56 or NKG2C T cell subset, CD4+ or CD8+ T cells, or bulk PBMC T cells (not recorded which). The V and J genes are TRBV12-3 or TRBV12-4 and TRBJ2-1. CDR3: CASSLEGIVGEQFF.